The 29 T cell receptor beta chains below were found in one sample sequenced in a study of blood T cell repertoires in COVID-19. Sequencing was performed with immunoSEQ multiplex PCR; in TCRdb, only in-frame clones are kept and a portion is missing. The top ten hold about 2.3% of the sample, which has roughly 180,000 clones, approximately 86% seen once. The specimen sequenced was PBMCs or T cells enriched from blood (not recorded which). These receptors originate from a woman aged 25 to 39 who had recovered from COVID-19.

Of note for this clone: Other DNA sequences of this sample code for an identical CDR3. The genes are TRBV9 and TRBJ2-3; D uncertain. Trimming removed 3 bases from V and 3 bases from J, with 2 bases in between. Germline lookup yields CDR1 SGDLS and CDR2 YYNGEE. There are 11 residues in the CDR3. The CDR3 nucleotides are TGTGCCAGCAGCGCGACAGATACGCAGTATTTT. Translating it yields CASSATDTQYF.

This chain links TRBV25-1 with TRBJ1-2; TRBD1 matches 8 bases. The length of the CDR3 is 15 residues. Germline V gives CDR1 MGHDK, CDR2 SYGVNS. V shed 6 bases and J 0 bases; nucleotides not matched to a gene: 6. The CDR3 loop is CASSERTGPNYGYTF. Written as DNA, the CDR3 is TGTGCCAGCAGCGAAAGGACAGGGCCTAACTATGGCTACACCTTC.

Here the CDR3 DNA reads TGTGCCAGCAGTGACCCTGCGGGGGAGAGGGAAAACGGGGAGACCCAGTACTTC. This gives the protein CASSDPAGERENGETQYF. The chain has TRBV2 and TRBJ2-5; TRBD2 aligns across 7 bases. Per germline, CDR1 SNHLY and CDR2 FYNNEI. J was trimmed by 5 bases and V by 3 bases; bases with no gene match: 18. The CDR3 loop spans 18 amino acids.

The chain joins TRBV5-4 to TRBJ2-3; TRBD2 agrees at 8 bases. Trimming removed 7 bases from V and 3 bases from J; junction bases left unmatched: 10. The CDR3 has 15 residues. Germline CDR1 reads SGHNT; CDR2 reads YYREEE (reference sequence). The CDR3 nucleotides are TGTGCCAGCTCTCCCCGGGGGGGCCAGACAGATACGCAGTATTTT. Translated, it gives CASSPRGGQTDTQYF.

V and J are TRBV5-6 and TRBJ1-1; 9 bases are a match to TRBD1. In germline, CDR1 is SGHDT, CDR2 YYEEEE. V lost 4 bases to trimming and J lost 0 bases; unmatched junction nucleotides: 10. The CDR3 runs to 17 residues. Here the CDR3 DNA reads TGTGCCAGCAGCACCCACCGGGACAGGGTAATGAACACTGAAGCTTTCTTT. Translating gives CASSTHRDRVMNTEAFF.

The chain couples TRBV6-2 or TRBV6-3 to TRBJ2-1, with 7 bases aligning to TRBD2. V gave up 1 base and J gave up 0 bases; unmatched junction bases: 3. This CDR3 is 16 amino acids long. Germline CDR1 and CDR2: MNHEY and SVGEGT. The CDR3: CASSYLRGSSYNEQFF. CDR3 DNA: TGTGCCAGCAGTTACTTGCGGGGGAGCTCCTACAATGAGCAGTTCTTC.

This sequence joins TRBV29-1 and TRBJ2-1, with TRBD2 as a possible D gene (6 bases). The CDR3 loop spans 17 amino acids. Germline-derived CDR1 and CDR2 are SQVTM and ANQGSEA. V shed 5 bases and J shed 0 bases, with 20 bases lying between them. The CDR3 DNA reads TGCAGCGTTCCACCCGGCGGGGTATCCTTCTCCTACAATGAGCAGTTCTTC. Its protein product is CSVPPGGVSFSYNEQFF.

J is TRBJ2-7 and V is TRBV11-2; 7 bases are shared with TRBD1. Germline values: CDR1 SGHAT, CDR2 FQNNGV. This CDR3 comprises 14 residues. The junction had 7 bases not matched to a gene; V was cut back by 6 bases and J by 2 bases. The CDR3 nucleotides are TGTGCCAGCAGGCTAGACAGGGCTCCCTACGAGCAGTACTTC. This gives the protein CASRLDRAPYEQYF.

The rearrangement uses TRBV7-2 and TRBJ2-7; 7 bases match TRBD2. CDR3 length: 16 residues. The ends lost 2 bases at V and 5 bases at J; junction bases unmatched: 12. Germline CDR1 reads SGHTA; CDR2 reads FQGNSA. The CDR3 region is CASSLIMGGSTDEQYF. The DNA of the CDR3 is TGTGCCAGCAGCTTAATAATGGGCGGGAGTACGGACGAGCAGTACTTC.

The chain recombines TRBV7-9 with TRBJ2-7, with D possibly matching TRBD2 (5 bases). Trimming removed 7 bases at V and 7 bases at J, with 11 bases between. CDR3 length: 11 residues. Per the germline V gene, CDR1 is SEHNR and CDR2 is FQNEAQ (reference sequence). DNA of the CDR3: TGTGCCAGCACCCAGACGGGGGAGCAGTACTTC. This sequence encodes CASTQTGEQYF.

The gene calls are TRBV4-1 and TRBJ2-5, with a weak D call TRBD2 (7 bases). CDR1 and CDR2 from the germline V gene are MGHRA and YSYEKL. Trimming removed 0 bases from V and 0 bases from J, with 17 bases in between. The CDR3 covers 18 residues. The CDR3 region has the DNA TGCGCCAGCAGCCAAGAGGTCGCGGGGGCGAGGTACCAAGAGACCCAGTACTTC. Translating it yields CASSQEVAGARYQETQYF.

The chain uses TRBV7-2 and TRBJ1-1; D gene uncertain. The ends were cut back, 4 bases at V and 6 bases at J, with 15 bases in the middle. CDR1 and CDR2 from the germline V gene are SGHTA and FQGNSA. The CDR3 loop spans 14 amino acids. Here the CDR3 reads CASSSPVMEAEAFF. CDR3 bases: TGTGCCAGCAGCTCCCCGGTCATGGAGGCTGAAGCTTTCTTT.

The chain carries TRBV6-5 and TRBJ2-1; unclear D gene. CDR1 is MNHEY and CDR2 is SVGAGI in the germline V gene. There are 11 residues in the CDR3. The germline V and J ends were trimmed by 0 bases and 9 bases, with 3 bases remaining between them. The DNA of the CDR3 is TGTGCCAGCAGTTACTCCCGTGAGCAGTTCTTC. This codes for CASSYSREQFF.

This chain links TRBV6-1 with TRBJ2-2; maybe TRBD2 (6 bases). This CDR3 is 16 amino acids long. Germline assignment: CDR1 MNHNS and CDR2 SASEGT. V lost 3 bases to trimming and J lost 3 bases, with 14 bases between them. As DNA, the CDR3 is TGTGCCAGCAGTGAGAACCGGGGGTGGGACACCGGGGAGCTGTTTTTT. Translation gives CASSENRGWDTGELFF.

The J gene is TRBJ2-5, the V gene TRBV7-3; D is perhaps TRBD2 (6 bases). Trimming shortened V by 0 bases and J by 4 bases, and 12 bases separated the two germline ends. This CDR3 is built from 15 residues. Germline CDR1 and CDR2: SGHTA and FQGTGA. CDR3 nucleotide sequence: TGTGCCAGCAGCTTAACCGCACTAGCCGGAGAGACCCAGTACTTC. Translating gives CASSLTALAGETQYF.

This chain links TRBV29-1 with TRBJ1-4; D remains unclear. CDR3 length: 15 amino acids. Trimming shortened V by 7 bases and J by 5 bases, and 20 bases separated the two germline ends. The germline CDR1 and CDR2 sequences are SQVTM and ANQGSEA. The CDR3 bases are TGCAGCGCCGCTCTCACGGGTGCCGGAAATGAAAAACTGTTTTTT. It codes for CSAALTGAGNEKLFF. Together with reference TRBV29-1 and TRBJ1-4, the CDR3 gives the full variable domain: SAVISQKPSRDICQRGTSLTIQCQVDSQVTMMFWYRQQPGQSLTLIATANQGSEATYESGFVIDKFPISRPNLTFSTLTVSNMSPEDSSIYLCSAALTGAGNEKLFFGSGTQLSVL.

V usage is TRBV14 and J usage is TRBJ2-4, with 8 bases fitting TRBD1. CDR3 length: 17 residues. Germline V gene data show CDR1 as SGHDN and CDR2 as FVKESK. V shed 0 bases and J 2 bases; nucleotides not matched to a gene: 6. The CDR3 region is CASSQDLGQGPKNIQYF. The DNA of the CDR3 is TGTGCCAGCAGCCAAGATCTTGGACAGGGACCCAAAAACATTCAGTACTTC.

V and J are TRBV7-6 and TRBJ2-5; maybe TRBD2 (6 bases). The ends were cut back, 5 bases at V and 6 bases at J, with 25 bases in the middle. This CDR3 contains 17 residues. CDR1 SGHVS and CDR2 FNYEAQ come from the germline V gene. The CDR3 loop is CASSPTRHGGEVKTQYF. CDR3 sequence (DNA): TGTGCCAGCAGCCCCACCCGACACGGCGGGGAAGTAAAGACCCAGTACTTC.

This chain links TRBV19 with TRBJ1-2, with D maybe TRBD1 (6 bases). V lost 6 bases and J lost 4, with 15 bases in between. The CDR3 totals 14 residues. Germline V lookup: CDR1 LNHDA, CDR2 SQIVND (reference sequence). CDR3 in DNA: TGTGCCAGTAGCCTACAGGGTGGGAGCTATGGCTACACCTTC. Translation gives CASSLQGGSYGYTF.

The genes are TRBV27 and TRBJ1-5; TRBD1 aligns across 9 bases. The CDR3 extends over 16 amino acids. Losses at the gene ends were 3 bases for V and 2 bases for J; bases not matched to a gene: 5. Germline lookup yields CDR1 MNHEY and CDR2 SMNVEV (reference sequence). The CDR3 reads CASSLYRDRGNQPQHF. In DNA, the CDR3 is TGTGCCAGCAGTTTGTACCGGGACAGGGGCAATCAGCCCCAGCATTTT.

The V gene is TRBV29-1, the J gene TRBJ1-1; D is uncertain. V was clipped by 6 bases and J by 5 bases, with 10 bases between them. Germline lookup yields CDR1 SQVTM and CDR2 ANQGSEA. This CDR3 is built from 11 residues. For the CDR3, the DNA is TGCAGCGTCGTTCACTGGACTGAAGCTTTCTTT. This codes for CSVVHWTEAFF.

Many counts were recorded for this clone. This chain links TRBV18 with TRBJ2-1; TRBD2 agrees at 10 bases. V shed 4 bases, J shed 0 bases, and the junction held 6 bases outside the gene matches. The germline CDR1 and CDR2 sequences are KGHSH and LQKENI. The CDR3 loop spans 17 amino acids. The CDR3 coding sequence is TGTGCCAGCTCACGGAAGACTAGCGGGTCCTCCTACAATGAGCAGTTCTTC. Residues: CASSRKTSGSSYNEQFF.

The chain carries TRBV5-1 and TRBJ2-1, with no clear D. There are 15 residues in the CDR3. Germline V lookup: CDR1 SGHRS, CDR2 YFSETQ. Trimming removed 0 bases from V and 0 bases from J, with 7 bases in between. CDR3 amino acids: CASSLDASSYNEQFF. The CDR3 nucleotides are TGCGCCAGCAGCTTGGACGCGAGCTCCTACAATGAGCAGTTCTTC.

The genes are TRBV19 and TRBJ1-5, with 7 positions matching TRBD1. Per the germline V gene, CDR1 is LNHDA and CDR2 is SQIVND (reference sequence). CDR3 length: 14 residues. V dropped 6 bases and J dropped 10; count of bases not matched to a gene: 12. The DNA for the CDR3 is TGTGCCAGTAGGGTCGACAGGGCTGGCATACCCCAGCATTTT. It translates to CASRVDRAGIPQHF.

This clone came up a few times. This chain connects TRBV7-3 to TRBJ2-1, with a weak D call TRBD2 (6 bases). This CDR3 has 14 amino acids. Per the germline V gene, CDR1 is SGHTA and CDR2 is FQGTGA. V was cut by 5 bases and J by 5 bases, with 13 bases left in between. The CDR3 region is CASSLATENNEQFF. The CDR3, as DNA: TGTGCCAGCAGCCTAGCGACCGAAAACAATGAGCAGTTCTTC.

V and J are TRBV6-6 and TRBJ2-1, with 10 positions matching TRBD1. Per germline, CDR1 MNHNY and CDR2 SVGAGI (reference sequence). The V gene end was trimmed by 2 bases and the J gene end by 5 bases; junction bases not matched to a gene: 6. The CDR3 is 16 residues long. DNA of the CDR3: TGTGCCAGCAGTTACCCGATAGGGACAGGGGACAATGAGCAGTTCTTC. Translating gives CASSYPIGTGDNEQFF.

This chain links TRBV29-1 with TRBJ1-1; D perhaps matches TRBD1 (5 bases). Deletions cut 6 bases from V and 11 bases from J, with 22 bases between. The CDR3 spans 13 residues. CDR1 SQVTM and CDR2 ANQGSEA come from the germline V gene. The CDR3 DNA is TGCAGCGTCAGACAGAGGTACACTGAAGTGGCTTTCTTT. Amino acids: CSVRQRYTEVAFF.

The rearrangement uses TRBV13 and TRBJ1-2; 9 nucleotides align to TRBD1. There are 17 residues in the CDR3. V was pared by 4 bases and J by 2 bases, with 11 bases of the junction left unmatched. Looked up from germline, CDR1 is PRHDT and CDR2 is FYEKMQ (reference sequence). The CDR3: CASSYKKGGTGNYGYTF. The CDR3 region has the DNA TGTGCCAGCAGCTACAAAAAGGGCGGGACAGGGAACTATGGCTACACCTTC.

J is TRBJ2-1 and V is TRBV7-3, with 12 bases lining up with TRBD2. This CDR3 is 15 amino acids long. In germline, CDR1 is SGHTA, CDR2 FQGTGA. The ends lost 5 bases at V and 7 bases at J; junction bases unmatched: 6. The CDR3 here is CASSERTSGVNEQFF. The DNA of the CDR3 is TGTGCCAGCAGCGAAAGGACTAGCGGGGTAAATGAGCAGTTCTTC. Based on the CDR3 plus reference TRBV7-3 and TRBJ2-1, the full variable domain is GAGVSQTPSNKVTEKGKYVELRCDPISGHTALYWYRQSLGQGPEFLIYFQGTGAADDSGLPNDRFFAVRPEGSVSTLKIQRTERGDSAVYLCASSERTSGVNEQFFGPGTRLTVL.